The present TCR beta chain was sequenced within a study of cytomegalovirus exposure and HLA in healthy donors. Primers: 60 Vbeta forward and 13 Jbeta reverse. Original methodology: In a later analysis, tens of millions of unique TCR beta chains included roughly 11 million shared by two or more donors. TCRdb's table, derived via immunoSEQ multiplex PCR, lists solely in-frame clones and lacks some. That table furnishes V, J and clone size, whereas the DNA furnished D and trimming. This sample has about 140,000 clones; 88% occur once, and the top ten carry roughly 0.5%. In its sample, this clone was seen a few times. Its target is not known. CDR3 length: 15 amino acids. V was clipped by 5 bases and J by 7 bases; unmatched bases: 8. CDR1 MNHEY and CDR2 SMNVEV come from the germline V gene (reference sequence). Study conclusions and caveats: Cytomegalovirus status was reportedly diagnosed by the classifier with high sensitivity and specificity. Listed as cytomegalovirus-associated were about 160 TCR beta chains. In a later analysis, parvovirus B19, influenza, CMV and Epstein-Barr virus appeared linked to several top co-occurrence clusters.

The chain combines TRBV27 with TRBJ2-1; 10 nucleotides line up with TRBD1. The specimen sequenced was PBMCs. The sequence came from a woman aged 40-49 years in good health and CMV-seronegative. The CDR3 region is CASSTGTGVFNEQFF. In DNA form, the CDR3 reads TGTGCCAGCAGTACTGGGACAGGGGTTTTTAATGAGCAGTTCTTC.